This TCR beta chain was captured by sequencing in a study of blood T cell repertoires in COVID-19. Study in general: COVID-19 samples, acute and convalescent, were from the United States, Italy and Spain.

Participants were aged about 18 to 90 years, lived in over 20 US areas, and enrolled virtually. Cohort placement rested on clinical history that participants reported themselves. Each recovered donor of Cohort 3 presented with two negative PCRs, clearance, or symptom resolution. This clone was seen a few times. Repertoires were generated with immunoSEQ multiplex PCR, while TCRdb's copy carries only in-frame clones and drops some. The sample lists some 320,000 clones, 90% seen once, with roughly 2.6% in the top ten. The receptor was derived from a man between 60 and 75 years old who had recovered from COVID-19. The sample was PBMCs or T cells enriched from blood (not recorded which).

DNA for the CDR3: TGCGCCAGCAGCTTGGCCTGGGGGCCGGGTGAAAAACTGTTTTTT. It encodes CASSLAWGPGEKLFF. The chain combines TRBV5-1 with TRBJ1-4; D is possibly TRBD1 (6 bases). This CDR3 contains 15 residues. The V end was cut by 0 bases, the J end by 7 bases, with 13 bases between. From germline, CDR1 is SGHRS and CDR2 YFSETQ.